The 12 T cell receptor beta chains in this list originate from one sample, sequenced in a study of blood T cell repertoires in COVID-19. Sequencing was performed with immunoSEQ multiplex PCR; in TCRdb, only in-frame clones are kept and a portion is missing. This table holds under 200,000 clones, more than 85% found once. The sample taken for sequencing was peripheral blood. Every receptor here comes from a man aged 50 to 60 with acute or convalescent COVID-19.

The V call is TRBV9, the J call TRBJ2-1; 8 bases are a match to TRBD2. Germline V gives CDR1 SGDLS, CDR2 YYNGEE. Unmatched junction bases numbered 6, after V lost 0 bases and J lost 7 bases. The CDR3 consists of 15 residues. DNA of the CDR3: TGTGCCAGCAGCGTAGACGGGGGGGCGAGAAATGAGCAGTTCTTC. Translation gives CASSVDGGARNEQFF.

The rearrangement joins TRBV7-9 to TRBJ2-3; D unclear. The V and J ends lost 7 bases and 3 bases respectively, with 17 bases between them. This CDR3 has 15 residues. The germline V gene has CDR1 SEHNR and CDR2 FQNEAQ (reference sequence). CDR3 in amino acids: CASTEMVSGTDTQYF. In DNA, the CDR3 is TGTGCCAGCACCGAGATGGTCTCCGGGACAGATACGCAGTATTTT.

The chain employs TRBV5-1 and TRBJ2-2; 7 bases are shared with TRBD1. The V segment lost 1 base and the J segment 3 bases; nucleotides outside the gene matches: 6. From germline, CDR1 is SGHRS and CDR2 YFSETQ. The CDR3 totals 16 residues. The CDR3 region has the DNA TGCGCCAGCAGCTTGTCGACAGGGACATACACCGGGGAGCTGTTTTTT. Its translation: CASSLSTGTYTGELFF.

This chain links TRBV6-6 with TRBJ1-5, with D unclear. Germline CDR1 MNHNY, CDR2 SVGAGI (reference sequence). V was cut by 0 bases and J by 6 bases, with 3 bases left in between. This CDR3 has 12 amino acids. The DNA for the CDR3 is TGTGCCAGCAGTTACTCCGTTCAGCCCCAGCATTTT. Amino acid sequence: CASSYSVQPQHF.

This chain joins TRBV7-9 and TRBJ2-7; 7 bases are shared with TRBD1. This CDR3 has 14 amino acids. Germline V gene sequence: CDR1 SEHNR, CDR2 FQNEAQ (reference sequence). Trimming cost V 3 bases and J 3 bases; bases outside gene matches: 5. CDR3 bases: TGTGCCAGCAGCTTTCGACAGGGCTTCTACGAGCAGTACTTC. This encodes CASSFRQGFYEQYF.

The chain employs TRBV11-1 and TRBJ2-5, with D possibly matching TRBD1 (5 bases). Looked up from germline, CDR1 is SGHAT and CDR2 is FQDESV (reference sequence). The V gene lost 4 bases and the J gene lost 1 base, with 7 bases spanning the gap. The CDR3 extends over 13 amino acids. The CDR3 loop is CASSWTLQETQYF. CDR3 DNA sequence: TGTGCCAGCAGCTGGACACTCCAAGAGACCCAGTACTTC.

This sequence joins TRBV7-2 and TRBJ2-7; possible D gene TRBD1, 6 bases. Per germline, CDR1 SGHTA and CDR2 FQGNSA. The CDR3 consists of 15 residues. V lost 0 bases and J lost 2, with 11 bases in between. CDR3 in DNA: TGTGCCAGCAGCTTAGCGGCAGGGGTTGCCTACGAGCAGTACTTC. This sequence encodes CASSLAAGVAYEQYF.

This sequence joins TRBV4-1 and TRBJ1-4; D gene unclear. Germline CDR1 reads MGHRA; CDR2 reads YSYEKL. CDR3 length: 15 amino acids. The germline V and J ends were trimmed by 4 bases and 1 base, with 10 bases remaining between them. CDR3 nucleotides: TGCGCCAGCAGCCCCCAGGTCGGAACTAATGAAAAACTGTTTTTT. Protein product: CASSPQVGTNEKLFF.

The genes are TRBV9 and TRBJ1-2, with 12 bases fitting TRBD1. The CDR3 runs to 14 residues. V was clipped by 3 bases and J by 7 bases; unmatched bases: 4. CDR1 SGDLS and CDR2 YYNGEE come from the germline V gene. The CDR3: CASSGLGQGAGYTF. The CDR3 DNA reads as TGTGCCAGCAGCGGCCTGGGACAGGGGGCTGGCTACACCTTC.

The chain combines TRBV5-1 with TRBJ2-1; TRBD1 matches 7 bases. Trimming took 3 bases from V and 8 from J; bases not matched to a gene: 8. From germline, CDR1 is SGHRS and CDR2 YFSETQ. This CDR3 is 14 amino acids long. This chain's CDR3 is CASSSGTVIHEQFF. CDR3 DNA sequence: TGCGCCAGCAGCTCCGGGACAGTAATCCATGAGCAGTTCTTC.

The chain links TRBV7-9 to TRBJ1-1; TRBD1 is a possible D gene (5 bases). Trimming took off 5 bases at V and 5 bases at J, with 18 bases between the two ends. The CDR3 is 15 amino acids. Germline V gives CDR1 SEHNR, CDR2 FQNEAQ (reference sequence). The CDR3 region is CASSHPSSGRTEAFF. Here the CDR3 DNA reads TGTGCCAGCAGCCATCCATCCTCAGGGAGGACTGAAGCTTTCTTT.

The chain is built from TRBV5-4 and TRBJ2-7; 13 positions agree with TRBD2. CDR3 size: 16 residues. Germline CDR1 is SGHNT and CDR2 is YYREEE (reference sequence). V trimming: 0 bases; J trimming: 2 bases; junction bases outside the gene matches: 2. The DNA of the CDR3 is TGTGCCAGCAGCTTGGCCGGGACTAGCGGGGCCTACGAGCAGTACGTC. Protein product: CASSLAGTSGAYEQYV.